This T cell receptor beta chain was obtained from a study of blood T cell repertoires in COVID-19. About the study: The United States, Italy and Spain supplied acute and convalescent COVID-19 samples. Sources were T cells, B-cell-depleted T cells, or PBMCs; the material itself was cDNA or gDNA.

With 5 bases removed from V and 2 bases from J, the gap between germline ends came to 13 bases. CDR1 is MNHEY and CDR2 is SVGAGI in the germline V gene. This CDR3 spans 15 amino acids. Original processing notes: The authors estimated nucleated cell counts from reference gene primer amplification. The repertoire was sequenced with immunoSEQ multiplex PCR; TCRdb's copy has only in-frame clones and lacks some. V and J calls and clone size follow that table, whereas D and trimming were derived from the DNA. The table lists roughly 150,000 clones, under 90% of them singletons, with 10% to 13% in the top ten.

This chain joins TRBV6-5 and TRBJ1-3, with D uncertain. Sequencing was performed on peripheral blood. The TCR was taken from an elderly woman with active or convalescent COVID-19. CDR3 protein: CASSLRHGAGNTIYF. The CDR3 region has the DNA TGTGCCAGCAGTCTCCGACACGGCGCTGGAAACACCATATATTTT.